Included here is one T cell receptor beta chain sequence, with context. What it binds is unknown. The data are from a study of yellow fever vaccine responses in identical twins. The CDR3 is 15 amino acids. Trimming at V came to 3 bases and at J to 4 bases, leaving 5 bases not matched to a gene. Germline CDR1 and CDR2: WNHNN and SYGVQD (reference sequence). TCRdb analysed the RT-PCR reads with MiXCR anew, one entry per CDR3 protein. The repertoire includes about 9,100 distinct CDR3 sequences, around 80% of them detected once, and around 1.9% sits in the top ten. Study results and limitations: After vaccination, twins' T cell response reportedly seemed partly convergent, partly personalized.

This chain links TRBV10-1 with TRBJ2-2, with TRBD2 matching 7 bases. The specimen comprised T cells from blood (PBMCs), unsorted or a sorted subset (not recorded which), sampled before or after yellow fever vaccination (not recorded which). This sequence originates from a woman under 30 who received the yellow fever vaccine. The CDR3 spells CASSDMREGTGELFF. DNA of the CDR3: TGCGCCAGCAGTGATATGAGGGAGGGCACCGGGGAGCTGTTTTTT.